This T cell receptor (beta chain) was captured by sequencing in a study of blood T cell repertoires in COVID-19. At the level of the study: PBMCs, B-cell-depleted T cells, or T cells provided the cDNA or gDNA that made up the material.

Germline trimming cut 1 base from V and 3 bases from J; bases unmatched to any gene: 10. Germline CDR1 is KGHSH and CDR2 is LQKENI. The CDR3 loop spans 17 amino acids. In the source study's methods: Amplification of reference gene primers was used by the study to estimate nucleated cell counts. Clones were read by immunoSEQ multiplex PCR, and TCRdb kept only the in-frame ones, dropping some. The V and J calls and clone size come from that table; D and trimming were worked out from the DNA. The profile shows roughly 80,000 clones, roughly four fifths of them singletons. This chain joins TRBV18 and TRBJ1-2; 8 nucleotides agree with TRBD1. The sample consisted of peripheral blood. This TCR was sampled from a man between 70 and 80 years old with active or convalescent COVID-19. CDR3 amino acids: CASSPRARGQGDYGYTF. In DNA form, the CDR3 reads TGTGCCAGCTCACCACGAGCCAGGGGGCAAGGCGACTATGGCTACACCTTC.